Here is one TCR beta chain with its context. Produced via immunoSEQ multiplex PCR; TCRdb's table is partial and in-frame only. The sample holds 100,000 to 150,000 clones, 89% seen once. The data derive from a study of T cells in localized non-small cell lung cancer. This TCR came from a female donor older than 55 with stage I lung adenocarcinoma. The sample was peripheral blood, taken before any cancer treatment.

The CDR3: CASSYPAGSAFF. The CDR3 DNA sequence: TGTGCCAGCAGTTACCCTGCAGGTAGCGCTTTCTTT. This chain joins TRBV6-5 and TRBJ1-1; no firm D call. Per the germline V gene, CDR1 is MNHEY and CDR2 is SVGAGI. The CDR3 is 12 amino acids. Trimming removed 2 bases from V and 11 bases from J, with 12 bases in between.